The clone carrying this T cell receptor beta chain showed up many times. Antigen specificity is unknown. Germline CDR1 and CDR2: MNHEY and SMNVEV (reference sequence). This CDR3 is built from 14 residues. Between the trimmed V and J ends, which lost 4 bases and 9 bases, there was a span of 16 bases. This specimen belongs to a study of spatial heterogeneity in lung cancer. Across the whole study: Raw-read counts averaged over ten per unique TCR and UMI combination. Overall study results and limits: There were more appearances of ubiquitous expanded tumor TCRs in blood at resection than at follow-up.

One entry per CDR3 protein results from TCRdb running MiXCR on the 5' RACE reads. The table includes approximately 40,000 distinct CDR3 sequences, approximately 7.5% detected once. Time point here: sample taken at primary tumor resection. The donors, approximately 66 patients with untreated early-stage non-small cell lung cancer, provided the samples. The clonotype was recovered from a male donor with early-stage non-small cell lung cancer. The chain has TRBV27 and TRBJ2-1, with D possibly matching TRBD2 (6 bases). The input for sequencing was PBMCs, taken at surgery. Here the CDR3 reads CASSSRLDISEQFF. CDR3 sequence (DNA): TGTGCCAGCAGTTCCCGACTAGATATTAGTGAGCAGTTCTTC.